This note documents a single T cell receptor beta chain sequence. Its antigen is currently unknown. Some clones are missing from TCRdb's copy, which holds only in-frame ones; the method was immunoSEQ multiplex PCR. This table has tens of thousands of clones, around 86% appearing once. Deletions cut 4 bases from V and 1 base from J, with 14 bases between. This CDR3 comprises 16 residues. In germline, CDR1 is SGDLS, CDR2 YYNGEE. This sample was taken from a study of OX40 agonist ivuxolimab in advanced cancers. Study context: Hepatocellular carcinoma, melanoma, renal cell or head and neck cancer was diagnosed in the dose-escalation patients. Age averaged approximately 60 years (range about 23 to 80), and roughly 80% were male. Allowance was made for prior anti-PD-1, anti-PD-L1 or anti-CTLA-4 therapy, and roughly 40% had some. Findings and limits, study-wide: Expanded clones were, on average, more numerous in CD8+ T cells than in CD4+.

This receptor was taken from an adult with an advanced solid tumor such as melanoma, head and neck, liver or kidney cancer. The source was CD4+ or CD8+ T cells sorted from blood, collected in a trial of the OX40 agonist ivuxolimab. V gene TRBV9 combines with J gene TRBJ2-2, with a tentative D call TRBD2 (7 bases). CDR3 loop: CASSSPGGLNTGELFF. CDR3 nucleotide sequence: TGTGCCAGCAGCTCCCCGGGGGGCCTGAACACCGGGGAGCTGTTTTTT.